These 18 T cell receptor beta chains were sequenced from one sample in a study of T cell responses to AZD1222 COVID-19 vaccine. Profiling relied on immunoSEQ multiplex PCR, and the TCRdb table lists in-frame clones only, not all of them. Among approximately 74,000 clones listed, roughly 89% were seen once. This specimen consisted of peripheral blood, obtained on day 0 of AZD1222 vaccination. The receptors were sampled from an adult in good health.

The chain joins TRBV20-1 to TRBJ1-1, with TRBD1 as a possible D gene (5 bases). CDR3 length: 14 residues. From germline, CDR1 is DFQATT and CDR2 SNEGSKA (reference sequence). The ends were cut back, 3 bases at V and 7 bases at J, with 18 bases in the middle. Here the CDR3 reads CSASLFGGLGEAFF. CDR3 in DNA: TGCAGTGCTAGTCTCTTTGGGGGTTTGGGTGAAGCTTTCTTT.

The J gene is TRBJ2-7, the V gene TRBV25-1, with D uncertain. The germline V gene has CDR1 MGHDK and CDR2 SYGVNS. The ends were cut back, 5 bases at V and 3 bases at J, with 14 bases in the middle. The CDR3 is made up of 14 amino acids. The chain's CDR3 is CASSNYGGNYEQYF. For the CDR3, the DNA is TGTGCCAGCAGTAATTACGGTGGTAACTACGAGCAGTACTTC.

The chain combines TRBV20-1 with TRBJ2-3; no firm D call. The ends were cut back, 6 bases at V and 3 bases at J, with 7 bases in the middle. This CDR3 has 11 amino acids. Germline CDR1 DFQATT, CDR2 SNEGSKA (reference sequence). CDR3 nucleotide sequence: TGCAGTGCCCCTCCAACAGATACGCAGTATTTT. It is translated as CSAPPTDTQYF.

The chain links TRBV25-1 to TRBJ2-7; TRBD1 might be the D (5 bases). The CDR3 has 12 residues. The germline V and J ends were trimmed by 3 bases and 4 bases, with 7 bases remaining between them. The germline V gene encodes CDR1 MGHDK and CDR2 SYGVNS. In DNA, the CDR3 is TGTGCCAGCAGTGAGGGGCGGTACGAGCAGTACTTC. Its translation: CASSEGRYEQYF.

This chain uses TRBV20-1 with TRBJ1-1; D ambiguous. V was clipped by 6 bases and J by 4 bases, with 9 bases between them. There are 11 residues in the CDR3. CDR1 and CDR2 (germline): DFQATT, SNEGSKA (reference sequence). CDR3 coding DNA: TGCAGTGCAAGACTAAGCACTGAAGCTTTCTTT. It specifies CSARLSTEAFF.

This rearrangement joins TRBV2 to TRBJ1-1; no clear D gene. Trimming removed 6 bases from V and 1 base from J, with 9 bases in between. In germline, CDR1 is SNHLY, CDR2 FYNNEI. The CDR3 runs 13 residues. CDR3 bases: TGTGCCAGCAGCGCCGACACGAACACTGAAGCTTTCTTT. This sequence encodes CASSADTNTEAFF.

V and J are TRBV11-2 and TRBJ2-5, with TRBD2 matching over 10 bases. J lost 2 bases, V lost 0 bases, and 9 bases had no gene match. The CDR3 spans 18 residues. Germline-derived CDR1 and CDR2 are SGHAT and FQNNGV. The CDR3 DNA is TGTGCCAGCAGCTTAGAGCCGGCTAGCGGGAGTAGGCAAGAGACCCAGTACTTC. Its protein is CASSLEPASGSRQETQYF.

The J gene is TRBJ1-1, the V gene TRBV11-1; 9 bases align to TRBD1. The CDR3 runs 16 residues. Trimming took 5 bases from V and 1 from J; bases not matched to a gene: 8. In germline, CDR1 is SGHAT, CDR2 FQDESV (reference sequence). The CDR3 DNA reads TGTGCCAGCAGCGACGGGACAGGGCCTACGAACACTGAAGCTTTCTTT. This encodes CASSDGTGPTNTEAFF. The full variable domain, completed using reference TRBV11-1 and TRBJ1-1, is EAEVAQSPRYKITEKSQAVAFWCDPISGHATLYWYRQILGQGPELLVQFQDESVVDDSQLPKDRFSAERLKGVDSTLKIQPAELGDSAMYLCASSDGTGPTNTEAFFGQGTRLTVV.

The chain uses TRBV28 and TRBJ2-5; D remains ambiguous. Germline V gene sequence: CDR1 MDHEN, CDR2 SYDVKM. Between the trimmed V and J ends, which lost 6 bases and 7 bases, there was a span of 21 bases. The CDR3 has 15 residues. This CDR3 is CASSESDARKVTQYF. DNA of the CDR3: TGTGCCAGCAGCGAATCGGACGCCCGCAAGGTGACCCAGTACTTC.

J is TRBJ1-1 and V is TRBV5-1, with TRBD1 matching over 9 bases. The junction had 1 base not matched to a gene; V was cut back by 3 bases and J by 1 base. CDR1 and CDR2 (germline): SGHRS, YFSETQ. The CDR3 runs 14 residues. The CDR3 sequence is CASSWGQGNTEAFF. For the CDR3, the DNA is TGCGCCAGCAGCTGGGGACAGGGGAACACTGAAGCTTTCTTT.

The chain carries TRBV28 and TRBJ1-6; D unresolved. V was clipped by 3 bases and J by 7 bases, with 4 bases between them. The CDR3 totals 12 residues. In germline, CDR1 is MDHEN, CDR2 SYDVKM. The CDR3 nucleotides are TGTGCCAGCAGTTTGGTCAATTCACCCCTCCACTTT. This gives the protein CASSLVNSPLHF.

Here the CDR3 reads CASSQDGEKLFF. The CDR3 coding sequence is TGTGCCAGCAGCCAAGACGGTGAAAAACTGTTTTTT. This chain connects TRBV14 to TRBJ1-4; D gene unclear. V gave up 0 bases and J gave up 7 bases, with 3 bases separating them. The CDR3 totals 12 residues. The V gene's germline CDR1 is SGHDN and CDR2 FVKESK.

Comments on this clone: Other DNA variants within this sample encode the same CDR3. The chain links TRBV7-3 to TRBJ1-5; D gene ambiguous. Germline CDR1 and CDR2: SGHTA and FQGTGA. Trimming cost V 2 bases and J 5 bases, with 7 bases left between them. CDR3 size: 13 residues. The CDR3 protein is CASSLGRDQPQHF. CDR3 DNA sequence: TGTGCCAGCAGCTTAGGGAGGGATCAGCCCCAGCATTTT.

This chain connects TRBV28 to TRBJ1-2; D uncertain. The CDR3 consists of 11 residues. Trimming removed 6 bases at V and 8 bases at J, with 10 bases between. In germline, CDR1 is MDHEN, CDR2 SYDVKM. The CDR3 region has the DNA TGTGCCAGCAGCGATTCCCTAGGCTACACCTTC. Its protein is CASSDSLGYTF.

This sequence joins TRBV7-3 and TRBJ1-4; TRBD1 might be the D (6 bases). Trimming stripped 5 bases from V and 3 bases from J, with 13 bases between. The CDR3 totals 15 residues. The germline gives CDR1 SGHTA, CDR2 FQGTGA. The CDR3 region is CASSPQGLANEKLFF. The CDR3 DNA sequence: TGTGCCAGCAGCCCACAGGGTTTAGCTAATGAAAAACTGTTTTTT. The whole variable domain, filled in from reference TRBV7-3 and TRBJ1-4, reads GAGVSQTPSNKVTEKGKYVELRCDPISGHTALYWYRQSLGQGPEFLIYFQGTGAADDSGLPNDRFFAVRPEGSVSTLKIQRTERGDSAVYLCASSPQGLANEKLFFGSGTQLSVL.

The rearrangement joins TRBV9 to TRBJ2-2; D is unclear. Trimming stripped 2 bases from V and 4 bases from J, with 9 bases between. Germline assignment: CDR1 SGDLS and CDR2 YYNGEE. CDR3 length equals 14 residues. CDR3: CASSVSGSTGELFF. The CDR3 coding sequence is TGTGCCAGCAGCGTCTCAGGTTCCACCGGGGAGCTGTTTTTT.

This clone was detected a few times. This chain links TRBV18 with TRBJ2-7; TRBD1 or TRBD2 may be the D gene (5 bases each). The CDR3 is 14 residues long. Germline loops: CDR1 KGHSH, CDR2 LQKENI. V was trimmed by 3 bases and J by 6 bases, leaving 15 bases between them. CDR3 amino acids: CASSPGTSVGEQYF. In nucleotides, the CDR3 is TGTGCCAGCTCACCTGGGACCTCGGTGGGCGAGCAGTACTTC.

The chain carries TRBV4-2 and TRBJ1-4; D gene ambiguous. The length of the CDR3 is 15 residues. With 1 base removed from V and 1 base from J, the gap between germline ends came to 7 bases. CDR1 is LGHNA, CDR2 YNFKEQ, per germline. The CDR3 coding sequence is TGTGCCAGCAGCCAAGGCGGGGTAACTAATGAAAAACTGTTTTTT. Protein sequence: CASSQGGVTNEKLFF.